The 9 T cell receptor beta chains presented below share a single source sample, sequenced in a study of OX40 agonist ivuxolimab in advanced cancers. Receptor libraries were prepared by the immunoSEQ multiplex PCR assay. The table was pulled from immuneACCESS by TCRdb, which kept in-frame rearrangements only. Such tables lose some clones; where checked, under half of the loss comes from unresolved V genes, and the rest has no known cause. For this sample there are 75,000 to 95,000 clones; about 88% appear just once. Together, the top ten hold 2.5% to 3% of the sample. The material was CD4+ or CD8+ T cells sorted from blood, obtained in a trial of the OX40 agonist ivuxolimab. These receptors all come from an adult with an advanced solid tumor such as melanoma, head and neck, liver or kidney cancer.

The chain uses TRBV27 and TRBJ1-5; D is ambiguous. Trimming pared 3 bases from V and 1 base from J, leaving 7 bases between. Looked up from germline, CDR1 is MNHEY and CDR2 is SMNVEV (reference sequence). The CDR3 runs 14 residues. The CDR3 DNA follows: TGTGCCAGCAGTTTGGAACAGAGCAATCAGCCCCAGCATTTT. It is translated as CASSLEQSNQPQHF.

The chain has TRBV6-1 and TRBJ1-3; a weak D match, TRBD1 (6 bases). Deletions cut 2 bases from V and 4 bases from J, with 12 bases between. Germline V lookup: CDR1 MNHNS, CDR2 SASEGT. The CDR3 length is 15 residues. The CDR3 nucleotides read TGTGCCAGCAGTGAATTCCCGGGGGCGGGAAACACCATATATTTT. Protein sequence: CASSEFPGAGNTIYF.

The chain couples TRBV27 to TRBJ2-7; D might be TRBD1 or TRBD2, each matching 5 bases. Trimming shortened V by 5 bases and J by 1 base, and 15 bases separated the two germline ends. This CDR3 comprises 15 residues. Germline CDR1 reads MNHEY; CDR2 reads SMNVEV (reference sequence). The CDR3 loop is CASSPFQGPSYEQYF. The CDR3 DNA reads TGTGCCAGCAGTCCATTCCAGGGACCATCCTACGAGCAGTACTTC.

The CDR3 loop is CASSIGQGLNQPQHF. The CDR3 DNA is TGTGCCAGTAGTATTGGACAGGGTCTTAATCAGCCCCAGCATTTT. The chain recombines TRBV19 with TRBJ1-5, with TRBD1 matching 8 bases. V shed 3 bases, J shed 4 bases, and the junction held 5 bases outside the gene matches. The germline gives CDR1 LNHDA, CDR2 SQIVND (reference sequence). This CDR3 is built from 15 residues.

The rearrangement joins TRBV2 to TRBJ1-3; unclear D gene. Germline V gene lookup returns CDR1 SNHLY and CDR2 FYNNEI. Between the trimmed V and J ends, which lost 4 bases and 0 bases, there was a span of 10 bases. The CDR3 is 15 residues long. Here the CDR3 DNA reads TGTGCCAGCAGTGTTTTACGGAACTCTGGAAACACCATATATTTT. This translates into CASSVLRNSGNTIYF.

V and J are TRBV7-6 and TRBJ2-7, with 9 bases aligning to TRBD2. CDR1 is SGHVS and CDR2 is FNYEAQ in the germline V gene. The V gene end was trimmed by 1 base and the J gene end by 5 bases; junction bases not matched to a gene: 6. The CDR3 has 15 amino acids. CDR3 nucleotide sequence: TGTGCCAGCAGCTTAGAGGCGGGGGGGATCAACGAGCAGTACTTC. It yields the protein CASSLEAGGINEQYF.

The rearrangement links TRBV7-2 to TRBJ2-2, with TRBD1 matching over 10 bases. Trimming removed 5 bases from V and 2 bases from J; junction bases left unmatched: 2. CDR1 is SGHTA and CDR2 is FQGNSA in the germline V gene. The CDR3 sequence is 15 residues long. The CDR3 nucleotides are TGTGCCAGCAGCCGGGACAGGGGTAACACCGGGGAGCTGTTTTTT. This sequence encodes CASSRDRGNTGELFF.

This chain connects TRBV7-3 to TRBJ2-2, with D maybe TRBD1 (6 bases). The CDR3 is 16 residues long. Germline CDR1 SGHTA, CDR2 FQGTGA. Trimming shortened V by 5 bases and J by 0 bases, and 13 bases separated the two germline ends. The CDR3 DNA is TGTGCCAGCAGCAGACCTCAGGGGACGAACACCGGGGAGCTGTTTTTT. Its translation: CASSRPQGTNTGELFF. The full variable domain, its missing parts supplied by reference TRBV7-3 and TRBJ2-2, is GAGVSQTPSNKVTEKGKYVELRCDPISGHTALYWYRQSLGQGPEFLIYFQGTGAADDSGLPNDRFFAVRPEGSVSTLKIQRTERGDSAVYLCASSRPQGTNTGELFFGEGSRLTVL.

Here the CDR3 DNA reads TGTGCCAGCAGCCAAGATCTATCCGGCACTGAAGCTTTCTTT. Translated, it gives CASSQDLSGTEAFF. The chain combines TRBV4-2 with TRBJ1-1; D is ambiguous. Between the trimmed V and J ends, which lost 0 bases and 4 bases, there was a span of 9 bases. Germline CDR1 LGHNA, CDR2 YNFKEQ. This CDR3 contains 14 residues.